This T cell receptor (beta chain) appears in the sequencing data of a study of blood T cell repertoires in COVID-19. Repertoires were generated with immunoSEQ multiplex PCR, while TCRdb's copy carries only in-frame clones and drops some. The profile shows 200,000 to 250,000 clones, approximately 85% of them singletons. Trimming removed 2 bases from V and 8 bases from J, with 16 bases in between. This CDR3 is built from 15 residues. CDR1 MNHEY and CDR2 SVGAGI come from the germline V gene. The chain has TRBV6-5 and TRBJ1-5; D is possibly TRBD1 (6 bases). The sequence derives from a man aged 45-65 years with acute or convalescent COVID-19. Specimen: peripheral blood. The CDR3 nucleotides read TGTGCCAGCAGTTACAGGGGGATAAATCTTGAGCCCCAGCATTTT. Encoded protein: CASSYRGINLEPQHF.